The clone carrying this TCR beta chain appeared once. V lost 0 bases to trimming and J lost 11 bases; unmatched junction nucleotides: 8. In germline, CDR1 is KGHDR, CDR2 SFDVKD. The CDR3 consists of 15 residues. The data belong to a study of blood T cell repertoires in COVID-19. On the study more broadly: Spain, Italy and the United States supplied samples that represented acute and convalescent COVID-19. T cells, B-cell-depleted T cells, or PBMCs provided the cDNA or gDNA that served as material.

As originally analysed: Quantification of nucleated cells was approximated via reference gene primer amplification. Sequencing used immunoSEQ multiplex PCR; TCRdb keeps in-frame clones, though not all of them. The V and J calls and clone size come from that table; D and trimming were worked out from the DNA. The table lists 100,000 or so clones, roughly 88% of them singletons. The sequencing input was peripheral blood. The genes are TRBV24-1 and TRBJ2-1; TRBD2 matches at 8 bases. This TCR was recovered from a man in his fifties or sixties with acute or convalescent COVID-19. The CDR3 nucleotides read TGTGCCACCAGTGATTTGAAGACAGCGGGAGATCAGCAGTTCTTC. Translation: CATSDLKTAGDQQFF.